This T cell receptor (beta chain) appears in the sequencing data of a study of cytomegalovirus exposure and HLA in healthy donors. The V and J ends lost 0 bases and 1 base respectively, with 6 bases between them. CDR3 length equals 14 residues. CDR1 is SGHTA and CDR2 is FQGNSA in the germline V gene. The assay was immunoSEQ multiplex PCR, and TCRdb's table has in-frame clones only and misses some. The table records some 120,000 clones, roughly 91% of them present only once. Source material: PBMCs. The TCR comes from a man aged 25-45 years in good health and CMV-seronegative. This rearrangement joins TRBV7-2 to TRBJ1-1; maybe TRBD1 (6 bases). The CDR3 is CASSLAGGNTEAFF. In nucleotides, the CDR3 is TGTGCCAGCAGCTTAGCAGGGGGGAACACTGAAGCTTTCTTT.